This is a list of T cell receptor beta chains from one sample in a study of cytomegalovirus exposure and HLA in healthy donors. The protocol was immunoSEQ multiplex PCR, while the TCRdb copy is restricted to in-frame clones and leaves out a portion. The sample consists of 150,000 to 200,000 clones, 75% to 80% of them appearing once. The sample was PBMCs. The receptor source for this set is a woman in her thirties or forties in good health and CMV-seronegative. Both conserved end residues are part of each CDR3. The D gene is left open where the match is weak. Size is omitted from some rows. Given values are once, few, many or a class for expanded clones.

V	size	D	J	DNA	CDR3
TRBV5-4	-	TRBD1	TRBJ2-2	TGTGCCAGCAGCTTGGGCTCGGGACAGATCCCCGGGGAGCTGTTTTTT	CASSLGSGQIPGELFF
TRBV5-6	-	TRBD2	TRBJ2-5	TGTGCCAGCAGCTTGTATAGCGGGGGGACAAAGACCCAGTACTTC	CASSLYSGGTKTQYF
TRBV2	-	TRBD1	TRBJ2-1	TGTGCCAGCTCGGGACAGGGGGGTTCGCAGTTCTTC	CASSGQGGSQFF
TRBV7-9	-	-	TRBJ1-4	TGTGCCAGCAGCTTAGTCCGTGAAAAACTGTTTTTT	CASSLVREKLFF
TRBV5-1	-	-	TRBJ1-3	TGCGCCAGCAGCTTAGGGACTGCCGACTCTGGAAACACCATATATTTT	CASSLGTADSGNTIYF
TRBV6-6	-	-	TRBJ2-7	TGTGCCAGTCAGCAGGGGTTGGGATACGAGCAGTACTTC	CASQQGLGYEQYF
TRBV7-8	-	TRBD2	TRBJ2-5	TGTGCCAGCAGCCTACCACTAGCGGGGGCCACGATTCAAGAGACCCAGTACTTC	CASSLPLAGATIQETQYF
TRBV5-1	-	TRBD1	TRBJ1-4	TGCGCCAGCAGCTTGTGGACAGGGGGGGATGAAAAACTGTTTTTT	CASSLWTGGDEKLFF
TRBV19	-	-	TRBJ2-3	TGTGCCAGTAGTGCGCACGGAGAGAAGCAGTATTTT	CASSAHGEKQYF
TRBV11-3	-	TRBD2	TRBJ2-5	TGTGCCAGCAGCTTAGGGGAAGGGAGGGTCGGGGAGACCCAGTACTTC	CASSLGEGRVGETQYF
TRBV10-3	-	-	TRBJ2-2	TGTGCCATCAGTGCAGGGCCTATCAACACCGGGGAGCTGTTTTTT	CAISAGPINTGELFF
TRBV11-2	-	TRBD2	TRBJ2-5	TGTGCCAGCAGCTTACTTAGCGGGGGGACTCAAGAGACCCAGTACTTC	CASSLLSGGTQETQYF
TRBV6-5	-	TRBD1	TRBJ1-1	TGTGCCAGCAACAAAAGGGACAGAAACACTGAAGCTTTCTTT	CASNKRDRNTEAFF
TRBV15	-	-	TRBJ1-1	TGTGCCACCAGCAGAGATAAGGGACACCGGAACACTGAAGCTTTCTTT	CATSRDKGHRNTEAFF
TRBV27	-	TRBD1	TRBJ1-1	TGTGCCAGCAGTAGACAGGGCCTGAACACTGAAGCTTTCTTT	CASSRQGLNTEAFF
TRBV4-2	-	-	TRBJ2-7	TGTGCCAGCAGCCAAGAAGAGGGTAGCTCCTACGAGCAGTACTTC	CASSQEEGSSYEQYF
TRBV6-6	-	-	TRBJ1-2	TGTGCCAGCAGTTACGCCCCAGGGACTACATCCTATGGCTACACCTTC	CASSYAPGTTSYGYTF
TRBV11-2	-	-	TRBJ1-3	TGTGCCAGCAGCCCCCGCAGTCTCTCTGGAAACACCATATATTTT	CASSPRSLSGNTIYF
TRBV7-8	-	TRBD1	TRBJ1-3	TGTGCCAGCCAACGGGACAGAGTGAGCTCTGGAAACACCATATATTTT	CASQRDRVSSGNTIYF
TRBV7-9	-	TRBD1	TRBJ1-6	TGTTCCAGCAGCTTTCCCCGCAACCGGGACAGGGGCTATAATTCACCCCTCCACTTT	CSSSFPRNRDRGYNSPLHF
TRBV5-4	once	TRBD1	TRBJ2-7	TGTGCCAGCAGCTGGGACAGAAGCTCCTACGAGCAGTACTTC	CASSWDRSSYEQYF
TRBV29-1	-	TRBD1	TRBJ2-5	TGCAGCGTAGTCGGGACAGTGGGGTACCAAGAGACCCAGTACTTC	CSVVGTVGYQETQYF